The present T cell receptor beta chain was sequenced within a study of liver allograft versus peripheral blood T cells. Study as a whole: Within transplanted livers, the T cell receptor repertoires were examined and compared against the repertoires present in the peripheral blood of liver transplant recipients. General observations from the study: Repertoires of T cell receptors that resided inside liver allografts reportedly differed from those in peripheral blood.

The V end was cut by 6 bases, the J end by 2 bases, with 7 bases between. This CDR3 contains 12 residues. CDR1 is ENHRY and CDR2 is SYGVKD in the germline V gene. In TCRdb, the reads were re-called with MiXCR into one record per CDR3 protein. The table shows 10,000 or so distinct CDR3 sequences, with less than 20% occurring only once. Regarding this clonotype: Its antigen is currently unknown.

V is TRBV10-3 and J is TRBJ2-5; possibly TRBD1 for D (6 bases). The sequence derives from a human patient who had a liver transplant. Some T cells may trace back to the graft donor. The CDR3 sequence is CAIRQGQETQYF. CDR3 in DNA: TGTGCCATCAGACAGGGACAAGAGACCCAGTACTTC.